One and the same sample provided the 12 T cell receptor beta chains below, sequenced in a study of shared clonotypes between healthy human individuals. Using immunoSEQ multiplex PCR, the repertoire was profiled, and TCRdb retains in-frame clones only, with some absent. This sample yields roughly 640,000 clones, of which approximately 97% are seen a single time; less than 0.065% belongs to the top ten. Sequencing was done on a sample of naive CD4+ T cells sorted from blood. Sample subset: CD45RA+ positively selected. Receptor source: a woman between 25 and 40 years old in good health.

The rearrangement joins TRBV5-4 to TRBJ1-1; D is unresolved. Germline lookup yields CDR1 SGHNT and CDR2 YYREEE (reference sequence). The CDR3 runs 14 residues. The germline V and J ends were trimmed by 5 bases and 1 base, with 12 bases remaining between them. The CDR3 coding sequence is TGTGCCAGCAGTCCGGACCCGAGGAACACTGAAGCTTTCTTT. It translates to CASSPDPRNTEAFF.

The V gene is TRBV6-6, the J gene TRBJ2-7, with a tentative D call TRBD1 (5 bases). The CDR3 loop spans 12 amino acids. Germline-derived CDR1 and CDR2 are MNHNY and SVGAGI (reference sequence). Trimming removed 2 bases at V and 5 bases at J, with 7 bases between. The CDR3 nucleotides read TGTGCCAGCAGTTACGGGGCCCACGAGCAGTACTTC. This sequence encodes CASSYGAHEQYF.

This chain links TRBV15 with TRBJ2-7; 7 positions agree with TRBD2. V was pared by 0 bases and J by 5 bases, with 13 bases of the junction left unmatched. CDR1 is LNHNV, CDR2 YYDKDF, per germline (reference sequence). The CDR3 contains 17 residues. The CDR3 DNA sequence: TGTGCCACCAGCAGAGATAGGGAGGGAGTGGTACTCCACGAGCAGTACTTC. Translating it yields CATSRDREGVVLHEQYF.

The chain combines TRBV27 with TRBJ2-3; 8 bases agree with TRBD2. J was trimmed by 6 bases and V by 5 bases; bases with no gene match: 13. Germline V lookup: CDR1 MNHEY, CDR2 SMNVEV (reference sequence). CDR3 length: 16 amino acids. This chain's CDR3 is CASSPNGGALIDTQYF. Here the CDR3 DNA reads TGTGCCAGCAGTCCCAACGGGGGGGCGCTTATTGATACGCAGTATTTT.

This chain connects TRBV27 to TRBJ2-3, with 8 bases fitting TRBD2. The CDR3 totals 15 residues. Germline CDR1 reads MNHEY; CDR2 reads SMNVEV (reference sequence). V was clipped by 6 bases and J by 4 bases; unmatched bases: 9. The CDR3 loop reads CASSARLAYSDTQYF. CDR3 DNA: TGTGCCAGCAGCGCAAGACTAGCGTACTCAGATACGCAGTATTTT.

This clone was observed once. The rearrangement joins TRBV2 to TRBJ1-2; D uncertain. Germline V gene data show CDR1 as SNHLY and CDR2 as FYNNEI. Trimming left V 7 bases short and J 4 bases short, with 19 bases between. This CDR3 is built from 15 residues. DNA for the CDR3: TGTGCCAGCATGCAACAGACGATAATTTTCTATGGCTACACCTTC. It specifies CASMQQTIIFYGYTF.

The chain employs TRBV9 and TRBJ1-6, with no clear D. CDR3 size: 18 residues. Germline V lookup: CDR1 SGDLS, CDR2 YYNGEE. The germline V and J ends were trimmed by 1 base and 0 bases, with 14 bases remaining between them. The CDR3 nucleotides are TGTGCCAGCAGCGTAAAGTCTCACGGGAGCTCCTATAATTCACCCCTCCACTTT. Encoded protein: CASSVKSHGSSYNSPLHF.

The chain links TRBV11-2 to TRBJ2-7; 14 bases are shared with TRBD2. Germline V gives CDR1 SGHAT, CDR2 FQNNGV. The CDR3 sequence is 17 residues long. The junction had 8 bases not matched to a gene; V was cut back by 4 bases and J by 3 bases. In DNA form, the CDR3 reads TGTGCCAGCAGCTCAGGGACTAGCGGGAGCACTATCTACGAGCAGTACTTC. It encodes CASSSGTSGSTIYEQYF.

The CDR3 region is CASSITGTSLQETQYF. CDR3 coding DNA: TGTGCCAGCAGCATTACCGGGACTAGCCTCCAAGAGACCCAGTACTTC. This sequence joins TRBV7-9 and TRBJ2-5; 9 bases are a match to TRBD2. This CDR3 comprises 16 residues. The ends lost 5 bases at V and 1 base at J; junction bases unmatched: 8. From germline, CDR1 is SEHNR and CDR2 FQNEAQ (reference sequence).

The genes are TRBV5-1 and TRBJ2-3; TRBD2 matches at 7 bases. This CDR3 contains 15 residues. Germline values: CDR1 SGHRS, CDR2 YFSETQ. The ends lost 3 bases at V and 0 bases at J; junction bases unmatched: 4. The CDR3 loop reads CASSSMGGSTDTQYF. Here the CDR3 DNA reads TGCGCCAGCAGCTCAATGGGAGGGAGCACAGATACGCAGTATTTT.

The chain combines TRBV7-2 with TRBJ1-3; D gene uncertain. V shed 5 bases and J shed 0 bases, with 8 bases lying between them. CDR1 is SGHTA, CDR2 FQGNSA, per germline. The CDR3 is 14 amino acids. This CDR3 is CASSTDYSGNTIYF. The CDR3 region has the DNA TGTGCCAGCAGCACGGACTACTCTGGAAACACCATATATTTT.

The rearrangement links TRBV5-1 to TRBJ2-1, with TRBD1 identical over 9 bases. The germline gives CDR1 SGHRS, CDR2 YFSETQ. The junction had 11 bases not matched to a gene; V was cut back by 5 bases and J by 5 bases. The CDR3 is made up of 16 amino acids. CDR3 sequence reads: CASRGTGYLKDNEQFF. CDR3 DNA: TGCGCCAGCAGAGGGACAGGGTATTTGAAAGACAATGAGCAGTTCTTC.